These T cell receptor beta chains were read from a single sample in a study of CD8 T cells in ankylosing spondylitis. Each CDR3 protein gets one entry after TCRdb re-called the 5' RACE reads with MiXCR. The sample consists of around 890,000 distinct CDR3 sequences, 12% of them appearing once. What was sequenced was blood, either unsorted or a sorted T cell fraction (not recorded which). These receptors were obtained from a male donor with ankylosing spondylitis. Each CDR3 is given with its conserved first and last residue. Each record gives: V gene, clone size, D gene, J gene, CDR3 DNA, CDR3 protein. The D gene is left open where the match is weak. Clone sizes are given selectively: once, few, many, or a class where the clone is expanded.

v_call: TRBV7-6; clone_size: NA; d_call: NA; j_call: TRBJ1-2; cdr3_nt: TGTGCCAGCAGCTCCACCCAGACGGGAAACTATGGCTACACCTTC; cdr3_aa: CASSSTQTGNYGYTF
v_call: TRBV5-1; clone_size: NA; d_call: NA; j_call: TRBJ2-7; cdr3_nt: TGCGCCAGCAGCTTCCGGGACTCCGACTACGAGCAGTACTTC; cdr3_aa: CASSFRDSDYEQYF
v_call: TRBV4-3; clone_size: many; d_call: NA; j_call: TRBJ1-1; cdr3_nt: TGCGCCAGCAGCCAAGGGGGGCACGGGGTTGGCACTGAAGCTTTCTTT; cdr3_aa: CASSQGGHGVGTEAFF
v_call: TRBV20-1; clone_size: NA; d_call: NA; j_call: TRBJ2-5; cdr3_nt: TGCAGTGCTAGAGGGACGGGAGCCCCGGAGACCCAGTACTTC; cdr3_aa: CSARGTGAPETQYF
v_call: TRBV14; clone_size: many; d_call: TRBD2; j_call: TRBJ2-1; cdr3_nt: TGTGCCAGCAGCCTTAGCGGGAGTCGGCGCAATGAGCAGTTCTTC; cdr3_aa: CASSLSGSRRNEQFF
v_call: TRBV13; clone_size: NA; d_call: TRBD2; j_call: TRBJ2-2; cdr3_nt: TGTGCCAGCAGCTTACTCGGGGGGTACACCGGGGAGCTGTTTTTT; cdr3_aa: CASSLLGGYTGELFF
v_call: TRBV21-1; clone_size: few; d_call: NA; j_call: TRBJ2-7; cdr3_nt: TGTGCCAGCAGCTGGTCCGGGACAATCCGATACGAGCAGTACTTC; cdr3_aa: CASSWSGTIRYEQYF
v_call: TRBV12-3/TRBV12-4; clone_size: few; d_call: NA; j_call: TRBJ2-5; cdr3_nt: TGTGCCAGCAGCTCGACAGGCCGTCGACTCCAAGAGACCCAGTACTTC; cdr3_aa: CASSSTGRRLQETQYF
v_call: TRBV4-3; clone_size: few; d_call: NA; j_call: TRBJ2-5; cdr3_nt: TGCGCCAGCAGCCAAGATGGACAGTTACAAGAGACCCAGTACTTC; cdr3_aa: CASSQDGQLQETQYF
v_call: TRBV7-2; clone_size: many; d_call: NA; j_call: TRBJ1-2; cdr3_nt: TGTGCCAGCAGCTTAGCCCACATATTC; cdr3_aa: CASSLAHIF
v_call: TRBV7-2; clone_size: many; d_call: TRBD1; j_call: TRBJ2-7; cdr3_nt: TGTGCCAGCAGCTTAGGAGGACAGGCCACCTACGAGCAGTACTTC; cdr3_aa: CASSLGGQATYEQYF
v_call: TRBV20-1; clone_size: many; d_call: NA; j_call: TRBJ1-5; cdr3_nt: TGCAGTGCTCAGTTGGGGACCTACAATCAGCCCCAGCATTTT; cdr3_aa: CSAQLGTYNQPQHF
v_call: TRBV6-1; clone_size: NA; d_call: NA; j_call: TRBJ1-2; cdr3_nt: TGTGCCAGCAGCGACATCTGGGGGAGTCATGGGTATGGCTACACCTTC; cdr3_aa: CASSDIWGSHGYGYTF
v_call: TRBV10-3; clone_size: many; d_call: NA; j_call: TRBJ2-1; cdr3_nt: TGTGCCAGCAACTCATGGGGATCACAGTTCTTC; cdr3_aa: CASNSWGSQFF
v_call: TRBV20-1; clone_size: NA; d_call: NA; j_call: TRBJ1-4; cdr3_nt: TGCAGTGCTAGAAGGGGGGAACAGGGTTATAATGAAAAACTGTTTTTT; cdr3_aa: CSARRGEQGYNEKLFF
v_call: TRBV20-1; clone_size: NA; d_call: TRBD1; j_call: TRBJ2-7; cdr3_nt: TGCAGTGCTAGCGGCAGGGGGTACTACGAGCAGTACTTC; cdr3_aa: CSASGRGYYEQYF
v_call: TRBV19; clone_size: few; d_call: TRBD2; j_call: TRBJ2-7; cdr3_nt: TGTGCCAGTAGTAGGGCTAGCGGGATGATGGAGCAGTACTTC; cdr3_aa: CASSRASGMMEQYF
v_call: TRBV4-2; clone_size: few; d_call: NA; j_call: TRBJ1-2; cdr3_nt: TGTGCCAGCAGCCAAGTTACGCCAGGGCGCTATGGCTACACCTTC; cdr3_aa: CASSQVTPGRYGYTF
v_call: TRBV7-2; clone_size: many; d_call: NA; j_call: TRBJ2-5; cdr3_nt: TGTGCCAGCAGCTCACTCCGGCAAGAGACCCAGTACTTC; cdr3_aa: CASSSLRQETQYF
v_call: TRBV20-1; clone_size: few; d_call: NA; j_call: TRBJ1-2; cdr3_nt: TGCAGTGCTAGAGGCCGATCAGGAGACTATGGCTACACCTTC; cdr3_aa: CSARGRSGDYGYTF
v_call: TRBV5-1; clone_size: few; d_call: NA; j_call: TRBJ1-5; cdr3_nt: TGCGCCAGCAGCTTGGAGGGGAGGGGGCAGCCCCAGCATTTT; cdr3_aa: CASSLEGRGQPQHF
v_call: TRBV5-3; clone_size: many; d_call: NA; j_call: TRBJ2-6; cdr3_nt: TGTGCCAGCAGCTTGGACGCAGCTTCTGGGGCCAACGTCCTGACTTTC; cdr3_aa: CASSLDAASGANVLTF
v_call: TRBV4-3; clone_size: few; d_call: NA; j_call: TRBJ2-1; cdr3_nt: TGCGCCAGCAGCCGAGCCGGGAGTCCGAATGAGCAGTTCTTC; cdr3_aa: CASSRAGSPNEQFF
v_call: TRBV29-1; clone_size: many; d_call: NA; j_call: TRBJ2-7; cdr3_nt: TGCAGCGTCGCACAGGGATCCTACGAGCAGTACTTC; cdr3_aa: CSVAQGSYEQYF
v_call: TRBV18; clone_size: few; d_call: NA; j_call: TRBJ2-4; cdr3_nt: TGTGCCAGCTCACCAGCCGGGGTAAAAAACATTCAGTACTTC; cdr3_aa: CASSPAGVKNIQYF
v_call: TRBV5-1; clone_size: NA; d_call: TRBD1; j_call: TRBJ2-1; cdr3_nt: TGCGCCAGCAGCCAAACAGGGGTTAGCTCCTACAATGAGCAGTTCTTC; cdr3_aa: CASSQTGVSSYNEQFF
v_call: TRBV7-9; clone_size: few; d_call: TRBD2; j_call: TRBJ2-3; cdr3_nt: TGTGCCAGCAGCTTAGCAGCGGGGAGGGTTACGCAGTATTTT; cdr3_aa: CASSLAAGRVTQYF